Sequencing of this TCR beta chain was carried out in a study of PD-L1 blockade in urothelial cancer. Germline CDR1 reads MNHNS; CDR2 reads SASEGT. CDR3 length equals 15 residues. TCRdb's copy holds only in-frame clones and misses some; the assay was immunoSEQ multiplex PCR. Of some 120,000 clones in the sample, more than 85% are singletons; the top ten hold around 4%. Time point: peripheral blood 6 weeks after treatment start. The gene calls are TRBV6-1 and TRBJ2-2; TRBD1 aligns across 8 bases. The source material was PBMCs, sampled around atezolizumab (anti-PD-L1) treatment. The receptor was derived from a man aged 55 to 70 with urothelial cancer. The CDR3 loop is CTFRRTGIPTGELFF. The CDR3 DNA reads as TGTACTTTCAGAAGGACAGGGATCCCCACCGGGGAGCTGTTTTTT.